This entry is about one T cell receptor beta chain. Its antigen is unknown. The record originates from a study of a mutant IDH1 vaccine in newly diagnosed glioma. This CDR3 is 15 amino acids long. Germline V gene data show CDR1 as MGHRA and CDR2 as YSYEKL. The germline V and J ends were trimmed by 4 bases and 2 bases, with 15 bases remaining between them. TCRdb's copy holds only in-frame clones and misses some; the assay was immunoSEQ multiplex PCR. The table lists roughly 39,000 clones, approximately 85% of them singletons. The time point: week 5, during vaccination. It was 300 ug of mutant IDH1 20-mer peptide that made up each vaccine dose, given with topical imiquimod.

Sequencing used PBMCs, obtained from a glioma patient whose treatment included an IDH1 peptide vaccine. The clonotype originates from a middle-aged man with glioma. The chain has TRBV4-1 and TRBJ2-7; tentatively, D is TRBD2 (6 bases). CDR3: CASSLTWRDAYEQYF. The CDR3 coding sequence is TGCGCCAGCAGCCTCACATGGCGGGATGCCTACGAGCAGTACTTC.